This T cell receptor (beta chain) stems from a study of T cell responses to AZD1222 COVID-19 vaccine (dated by TCRdb to the early 2020s). About the study as a whole: TCR sequencing covered over 230 trial participants: 207 given two doses of AZD1222 and 26 given two doses of MenACWY control vaccine. Enrollment into the trials was organized by age into subgroups of 18-55, 56-69 and 70-plus years, and those subgroups contained about 150, 27 and 61 TCR-sequenced participants, respectively.

The CDR3 regions of human TCRbeta chains were analyzed by immunosequencing. The paper's data handling went like this. TCRs in the repertoires were matched against a reference library of SARS-CoV-2-specific TCRs that had been generated with the MIRA antigen-specificity platform. Breadth was defined as the fraction of unique TCRs that were SARS-CoV-2-associated. Depth was defined as the fraction of total T cells that were SARS-CoV-2-associated. Using the MIRA data, every spike-specific TCR was mapped to the spike region that the TCR reacted to and assigned to either a CD4 or a CD8 class. Log10-transformed breadth and depth values were compared by one-way ANOVA with Sidak's multiple comparisons tests. In its TCRdb copy, this immuneACCESS table keeps in-frame sequences only and misses some clones. Where compared with another copy, unresolved V genes explain less than half of these, and the others have no known cause. V and J calls and clone size follow that table, whereas D and trimming were derived from the DNA. Present in this sample are about 150,000 clones, 80% to 90% of which were seen just once. Together, the top ten hold about 9% of the sample.

A remark on this clone: The antigen it recognizes is unknown. No base-level quality is on record; no much larger clone is a single base apart.

On the study overall, not on this receptor specifically: Because no day 14 peak-response samples were available, the repertoires could be characterized only after the peak T cell response. The 56-69-year group was small, and its depth increase did not reach significance, likely because of low power. Participants were mostly white British, with more females than males. The authors suggested clonal diversity may have been underestimated. Only five to seven AZD1222 recipients were SARS-CoV-2 seropositive at baseline, limiting conclusions about previously exposed vaccinees. Nearly half of unique spike-specific TCRs reportedly recognized epitopes outside regions mutated in the B.1.351 and B.1.1.7 variants. A significant rise in spike-specific TCR breadth and depth was observed after two AZD1222 doses relative to day 0 and relative to MenACWY recipients. The vaccine-associated CD4 TCRs covered the entire spike protein, and the dominant responses fell in regions 160-218 and 743-854.

From the germline V gene, CDR1 is SNHLY and CDR2 is FYNNEI. The V end gives up 4 bases and the J end 1 base, leaving 2 bases in the junction not matched to a gene. Including cysteine and phenylalanine, the CDR3 has 14 amino acids. Of all the DNA, just the CDR3 is kept, 42 bases in frame from base 1. The time point label for this specimen denotes: about 28 days (+/-7) after the second vaccine dose. AZD1222 recipients given second doses at about 4 weeks or at about 12 weeks were pooled, since spike-specific TCR depth and breadth were not found to differ between the two schedules. Samples from vaccinated people were obtained from the UK trials COV001 and COV002, which included a single-blind randomized controlled phase 2/3 trial of AZD1222 (ChAdOx1 nCoV-19) in healthy adults. For TCRbeta chain sequencing, PBMC samples were collected from trial participants at day 0 and at day 28 after the second dose.

The clonotype was recovered from an adult who received the AZD1222 COVID-19 vaccine. The V and J segments used are TRBV2 and TRBJ2-3; TRBD2 aligns with 7 central bases. Sample: peripheral blood, taken 28 days after the second AZD1222 dose. CDR3 protein: CASSVGGGTDTQYF. The DNA sequence is TGTGCCAGCAGTGTGGGGGGGGGCACAGATACGCAGTATTTT.